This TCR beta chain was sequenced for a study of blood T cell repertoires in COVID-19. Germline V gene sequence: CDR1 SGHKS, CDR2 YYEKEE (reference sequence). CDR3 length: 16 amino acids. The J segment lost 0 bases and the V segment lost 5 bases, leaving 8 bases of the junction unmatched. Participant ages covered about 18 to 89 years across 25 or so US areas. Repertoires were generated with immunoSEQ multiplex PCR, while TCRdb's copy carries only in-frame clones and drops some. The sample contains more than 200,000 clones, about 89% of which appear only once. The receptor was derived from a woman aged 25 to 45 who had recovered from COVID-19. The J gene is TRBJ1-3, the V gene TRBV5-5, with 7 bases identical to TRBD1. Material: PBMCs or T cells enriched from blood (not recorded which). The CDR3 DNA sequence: TGTGCCAGCAGTACCACAGGGGTCCTCTCTGGAAACACCATATATTTT. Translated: CASSTTGVLSGNTIYF.